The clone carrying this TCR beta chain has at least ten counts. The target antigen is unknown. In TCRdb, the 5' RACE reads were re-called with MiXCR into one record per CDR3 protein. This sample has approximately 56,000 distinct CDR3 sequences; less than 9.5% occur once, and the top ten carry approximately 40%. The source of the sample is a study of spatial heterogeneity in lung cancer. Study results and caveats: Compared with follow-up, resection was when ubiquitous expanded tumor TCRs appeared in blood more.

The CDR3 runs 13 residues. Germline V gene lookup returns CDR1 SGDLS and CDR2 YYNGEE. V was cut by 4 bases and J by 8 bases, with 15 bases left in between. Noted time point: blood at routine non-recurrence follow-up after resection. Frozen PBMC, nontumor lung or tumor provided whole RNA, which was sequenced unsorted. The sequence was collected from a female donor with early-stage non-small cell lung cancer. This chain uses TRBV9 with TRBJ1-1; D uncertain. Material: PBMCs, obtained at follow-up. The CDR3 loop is CASSTLQSSEAFF. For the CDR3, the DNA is TGTGCCAGCAGCACCCTCCAAAGCTCGGAAGCTTTCTTT.